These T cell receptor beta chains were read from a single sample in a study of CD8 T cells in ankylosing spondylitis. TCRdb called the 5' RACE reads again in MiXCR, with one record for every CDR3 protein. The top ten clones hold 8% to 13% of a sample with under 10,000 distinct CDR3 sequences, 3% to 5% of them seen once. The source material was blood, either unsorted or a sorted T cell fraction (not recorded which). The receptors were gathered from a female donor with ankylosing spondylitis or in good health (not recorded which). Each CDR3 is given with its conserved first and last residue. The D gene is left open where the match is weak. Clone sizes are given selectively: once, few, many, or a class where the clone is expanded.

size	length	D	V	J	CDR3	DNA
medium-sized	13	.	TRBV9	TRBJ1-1	CASSVTENTEAFF	TGTGCCAGCAGCGTCACGGAGAACACTGAAGCTTTCTTT
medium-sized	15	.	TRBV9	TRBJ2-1	CASSVGQQIHNEQFF	TGTGCCAGCAGCGTTGGGCAGCAAATCCACAATGAGCAGTTCTTC
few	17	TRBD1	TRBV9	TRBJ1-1	CASSVASRQGPNTEAFF	TGTGCCAGCAGCGTAGCCTCCCGACAGGGCCCGAACACTGAAGCTTTCTTT
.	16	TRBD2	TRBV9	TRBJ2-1	CASSRPTSGGANEQFF	TGTGCCAGCAGCCGCCCGACTAGCGGGGGGGCGAATGAGCAGTTCTTC
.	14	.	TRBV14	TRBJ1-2	CASSPDGGNYGYTF	TGTGCCAGCAGCCCCGACGGGGGTAACTATGGCTACACCTTC
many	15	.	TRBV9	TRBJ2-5	CASTNYGGLQETQYF	TGTGCCAGCACCAATTACGGGGGCTTACAAGAGACCCAGTACTTC
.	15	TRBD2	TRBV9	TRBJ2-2	CASSPTRGVTGELFF	TGTGCCAGCAGCCCGACTCGGGGGGTCACCGGGGAGCTGTTTTTT
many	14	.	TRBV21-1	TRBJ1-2	CASSKEGDNYGYTF	TGTGCCAGCAGCAAAGAAGGTGATAACTATGGCTACACCTTC
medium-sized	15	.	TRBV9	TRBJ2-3	CASSVEEVGTDTQYF	TGTGCCAGCAGCGTAGAGGAGGTAGGGACAGATACGCAGTATTTT
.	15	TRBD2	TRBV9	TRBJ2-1	CASSFSGGALYEQFF	TGTGCCAGCAGCTTCAGCGGGGGGGCTCTTTATGAGCAGTTCTTC
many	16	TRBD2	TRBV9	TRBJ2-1	CASSAATSGAYNEQFF	TGTGCCAGCAGCGCCGCCACTAGCGGGGCATACAATGAGCAGTTCTTC
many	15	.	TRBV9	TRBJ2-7	CASSVGQFVSYEQYF	TGTGCCAGCAGCGTAGGACAGTTCGTCTCCTACGAGCAGTACTTC
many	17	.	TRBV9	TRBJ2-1	CASSHPGSGTSYNEQFF	TGTGCCAGCAGTCACCCCGGCTCCGGGACCTCCTACAATGAGCAGTTCTTC
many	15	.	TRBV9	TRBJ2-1	CASSVSGTTYNEQFF	TGTGCCAGCAGCGTCTCCGGGACAACCTACAATGAGCAGTTCTTC
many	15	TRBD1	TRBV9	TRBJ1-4	CASSGTGQANEKLFF	TGTGCCAGCAGCGGGACGGGACAGGCGAATGAAAAACTGTTTTTT
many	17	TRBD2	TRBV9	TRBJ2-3	CASSPRTSGALTDTQYF	TGTGCCAGCAGCCCACGGACTAGCGGGGCGCTCACAGATACGCAGTATTTT